This T cell receptor beta chain was captured in a study of cytomegalovirus exposure and HLA in healthy donors. Sequencing was performed with immunoSEQ multiplex PCR; in TCRdb, only in-frame clones are kept and a portion is missing. The sample holds under 200,000 clones; 95% to 97% are singletons and the top ten take 0.8% to 0.95%. The V gene's germline CDR1 is SNHLY and CDR2 FYNNEI. There are 14 residues in the CDR3. The ends were cut back, 6 bases at V and 4 bases at J, with 13 bases in the middle. The receptor was isolated from a woman aged 18-35 years in good health and CMV-seronegative. This rearrangement joins TRBV2 to TRBJ2-1; D perhaps matches TRBD2 (5 bases). The material sequenced was PBMCs. The DNA of the CDR3 is TGTGCCAGCAGCCTTTTCGGGGATTACAATGAGCAGTTCTTC. As protein: CASSLFGDYNEQFF.